Below, 27 T cell receptor beta chains from the same sample are listed, as sequenced in a study of OX40 agonist ivuxolimab in advanced cancers. Method: immunoSEQ multiplex PCR; TCRdb's copy keeps in-frame clones and lacks some. The sample yields about 64,000 clones, roughly 84% seen once. The sequences come from CD4+ or CD8+ T cells sorted from blood, collected in a trial of the OX40 agonist ivuxolimab. The receptors were sampled from an adult with an advanced solid tumor such as melanoma, head and neck, liver or kidney cancer.

V usage is TRBV5-6 and J usage is TRBJ1-2; D ambiguous. V was pared by 1 base and J by 8 bases, with 9 bases between. The germline CDR1 and CDR2 sequences are SGHDT and YYEEEE. The CDR3 extends over 12 amino acids. In nucleotides, the CDR3 is TGTGCCAGCAGCTTGTTAGGGAACGGCTACACCTTC. As protein: CASSLLGNGYTF.

The chain's CDR3 is CATSRDPSGGGNEQFF. The CDR3 bases are TGTGCCACCAGCAGAGATCCTAGCGGGGGGGGCAATGAGCAGTTCTTC. J is TRBJ2-1 and V is TRBV15, with 12 bases matching TRBD2. Germline CDR1 LNHNV, CDR2 YYDKDF (reference sequence). V was pared by 0 bases and J by 6 bases, with 3 bases of the junction left unmatched. This CDR3 is built from 16 residues.

The gene calls are TRBV19 and TRBJ1-3; D call uncertain. The CDR3 runs to 15 residues. V was trimmed by 5 bases and J by 1 base, leaving 12 bases between them. From germline, CDR1 is LNHDA and CDR2 SQIVND (reference sequence). The CDR3 is CASSRQPGSGNTIYF. CDR3 in DNA: TGTGCCAGTAGTCGCCAACCCGGTTCTGGAAACACCATATATTTT.

The chain couples TRBV5-1 to TRBJ1-6; no firm D call. Between the trimmed V and J ends, which lost 4 bases and 7 bases, there was a span of 12 bases. Germline values: CDR1 SGHRS, CDR2 YFSETQ. CDR3 size: 14 residues. The CDR3 nucleotides are TGCGCCAGCAGCCTGGACGCCAACAATTCACCCCTCCACTTT. This encodes CASSLDANNSPLHF.

The rearrangement links TRBV4-2 to TRBJ2-7; TRBD2 aligns across 12 bases. There are 17 residues in the CDR3. CDR1 and CDR2 from the germline V gene are LGHNA and YNFKEQ. With V trimmed by 3 bases and J by 2 bases, 8 bases remained unmatched. The CDR3, as DNA: TGTGCCAGCAGCCAGGACCTAGCGGGGGGGCCCCCCTACGAGCAGTACTTC. Protein product: CASSQDLAGGPPYEQYF.

The rearrangement links TRBV18 to TRBJ2-3; TRBD2 matches 8 bases. The junction had 5 bases not matched to a gene; V was cut back by 1 base and J by 5 bases. CDR1 KGHSH and CDR2 LQKENI come from the germline V gene. The CDR3 covers 15 residues. The CDR3 loop is CASSPRRGGGDTQYF. The CDR3 DNA sequence: TGTGCCAGCTCACCACGCCGGGGGGGAGGAGATACGCAGTATTTT.

The V call is TRBV19, the J call TRBJ2-1; D remains unclear. V was pared by 4 bases and J by 0 bases, with 10 bases between. Germline V CDR1 and CDR2: LNHDA, SQIVND (reference sequence). CDR3 length: 15 residues. CDR3 in DNA: TGTGCCAGTAGTACTCGGAGCAGCTCCTACAATGAGCAGTTCTTC. Its translation: CASSTRSSSYNEQFF.

The chain joins TRBV29-1 to TRBJ2-2, with D tentatively TRBD2 (6 bases). Between the trimmed V and J ends, which lost 7 bases and 5 bases, there was a span of 17 bases. There are 14 residues in the CDR3. The germline V gene has CDR1 SQVTM and CDR2 ANQGSEA. The CDR3 sequence: CSASGGESTGELFF. The CDR3 region has the DNA TGCAGCGCCTCGGGCGGGGAATCTACCGGGGAGCTGTTTTTT.

V usage is TRBV6-5 and J usage is TRBJ1-5; 8 nucleotides line up with TRBD1. The CDR3 is 14 amino acids. The V gene end was trimmed by 5 bases and the J gene end by 6 bases; junction bases not matched to a gene: 6. Looked up from germline, CDR1 is MNHEY and CDR2 is SVGAGI. CDR3 region: CASSGQGGGQPQHF. CDR3 in DNA: TGTGCCAGCAGTGGACAGGGTGGAGGTCAGCCCCAGCATTTT.

This clone was observed once. The chain employs TRBV9 and TRBJ2-5; D is unclear. V was clipped by 0 bases and J by 1 base, with 7 bases between them. Looked up from germline, CDR1 is SGDLS and CDR2 is YYNGEE. This CDR3 comprises 14 residues. The CDR3 DNA reads as TGTGCCAGCAGCGTAGGGGCAGGCCAAGAGACCCAGTACTTC. Protein product: CASSVGAGQETQYF.

The chain has TRBV30 and TRBJ2-3; 8 bases are a match to TRBD2. Per germline, CDR1 GTSNPN and CDR2 SVGIG (reference sequence). CDR3 length: 16 amino acids. Trimming took 2 bases from V and 3 from J; bases not matched to a gene: 10. The CDR3 nucleotides read TGTGCCTGGAGTACCACGTTGGTAGCGGGGACAGATACGCAGTATTTT. It yields the protein CAWSTTLVAGTDTQYF.

This clone was seen only once. J is TRBJ2-1 and V is TRBV27; 8 bases agree with TRBD2. Germline values: CDR1 MNHEY, CDR2 SMNVEV (reference sequence). This CDR3 has 15 amino acids. V was pared by 5 bases and J by 2 bases, with 5 bases of the junction left unmatched. CDR3 in DNA: TGTGCCAGCAGTCGGCGGGGGGAGACCTACAATGAGCAGTTCTTC. Its protein is CASSRRGETYNEQFF.

The gene calls are TRBV30 and TRBJ1-5; maybe TRBD1 (6 bases). V lost 3 bases to trimming and J lost 7 bases, with 16 bases between them. Germline loops: CDR1 GTSNPN, CDR2 SVGIG (reference sequence). This CDR3 comprises 14 residues. CDR3 nucleotides: TGTGCCTGGAGCCAAACAGGGCCCGGACAGCCCCAGCATTTT. Its protein product is CAWSQTGPGQPQHF.

The gene calls are TRBV9 and TRBJ1-1; D gene uncertain. Germline V CDR1 and CDR2: SGDLS, YYNGEE. The CDR3 length is 13 residues. V was cut by 4 bases and J by 6 bases, with 13 bases left in between. In DNA form, the CDR3 reads TGTGCCAGCAGCCCTAGTGGGTCGCCTGAAGCTTTCTTT. Its protein product is CASSPSGSPEAFF.

This chain connects TRBV30 to TRBJ1-1; D gene uncertain. Trimming stripped 0 bases from V and 6 bases from J, with 11 bases between. Germline-derived CDR1 and CDR2 are GTSNPN and SVGIG (reference sequence). The CDR3 extends over 13 amino acids. The DNA of the CDR3 is TGTGCCTGGAGTGTTTGGCAGTTCTCTGAAGCTTTCTTT. Amino acid sequence: CAWSVWQFSEAFF. Full variable domain (remainder filled in from reference TRBV30 and TRBJ1-1): SQTIHQWPATLVQPVGSPLSLECTVEGTSNPNLYWYRQAAGRGLQLLFYSVGIGQISSEVPQNLSASRPQDRQFILSSKKLLLSDSGFYLCAWSVWQFSEAFFGQGTRLTVV.

J is TRBJ2-5 and V is TRBV28; maybe TRBD1 (6 bases). Trimming took off 4 bases at V and 5 bases at J, with 8 bases between the two ends. CDR1 is MDHEN and CDR2 is SYDVKM in the germline V gene. The CDR3 is 12 amino acids. The CDR3, as DNA: TGTGCCAGCAGTTCAGGGGTCGAGACCCAGTACTTC. It is translated as CASSSGVETQYF.

The J gene is TRBJ1-1, the V gene TRBV2, with D possibly being TRBD1 (5 bases). Per germline, CDR1 SNHLY and CDR2 FYNNEI. CDR3 length: 13 amino acids. Deletions cut 8 bases from V and 2 bases from J, with 12 bases between. DNA of the CDR3: TGTGCCAGCTTAAGTCGGGGCAACACTGAAGCTTTCTTT. It translates to CASLSRGNTEAFF.

This clone appeared a few times. This chain connects TRBV5-1 to TRBJ2-2; D is possibly TRBD1 (5 bases). CDR3 length: 15 amino acids. Trimming stripped 4 bases from V and 5 bases from J, with 15 bases between. Germline V CDR1 and CDR2: SGHRS, YFSETQ. CDR3 sequence (DNA): TGCGCCAGCAGCACGGACATGCCTGATACCGGGGAGCTGTTTTTT. It translates to CASSTDMPDTGELFF.

The chain is built from TRBV7-2 and TRBJ1-1; no firm D call. This CDR3 spans 12 amino acids. CDR1 and CDR2 (germline): SGHTA, FQGNSA. V was pared by 1 base and J by 8 bases, with 8 bases between. The CDR3 loop is CASSLGRREAFF. The DNA for the CDR3 is TGTGCCAGCAGCTTAGGCCGGAGAGAAGCTTTCTTT.

The CDR3 protein is CASSSTGQSYSGNTIYF. Written as DNA, the CDR3 is TGTGCCAGCAGCTCTACGGGACAATCTTACTCTGGAAACACCATATATTTT. The V gene is TRBV9, the J gene TRBJ1-3; maybe TRBD1 (6 bases). Trimming left V 4 bases short and J 0 bases short, with 17 bases between. The length of the CDR3 is 17 residues. From germline, CDR1 is SGDLS and CDR2 YYNGEE.

The J gene is TRBJ1-1, the V gene TRBV11-2; no clear D gene. The CDR3 is made up of 11 amino acids. The germline V gene has CDR1 SGHAT and CDR2 FQNNGV. The V end was cut by 3 bases, the J end by 5 bases, with 4 bases between. CDR3 sequence (DNA): TGTGCCAGCAGCTTTACGACTGAAGCTTTCTTT. Its protein product is CASSFTTEAFF.

CDR3 sequence (DNA): TGTGCCAGTAGAGGGGGTGATTATAGCAATCAGCCCCAGCATTTT. Protein: CASRGGDYSNQPQHF. The J gene is TRBJ1-5, the V gene TRBV19, with D perhaps matching TRBD1 (6 bases). The germline V gene has CDR1 LNHDA and CDR2 SQIVND (reference sequence). The CDR3 spans 15 residues. V gave up 6 bases and J gave up 0 bases, with 12 bases separating them.

The rearrangement joins TRBV5-1 to TRBJ2-7; no clear D. Trimming took off 0 bases at V and 3 bases at J, with 10 bases between the two ends. Germline CDR1 SGHRS, CDR2 YFSETQ. This CDR3 spans 14 amino acids. CDR3 in DNA: TGCGCCAGCAGCTTGGCGAACGCTAACTACGAGCAGTACTTC. This codes for CASSLANANYEQYF.

The CDR3: CASSGSRDSYSYNEQFF. As DNA, the CDR3 is TGTGCCAGCAGCGGATCCCGGGACAGCTACTCCTACAATGAGCAGTTCTTC. The chain links TRBV9 to TRBJ2-1; 7 positions agree with TRBD1. The V gene end was trimmed by 3 bases and the J gene end by 0 bases; junction bases not matched to a gene: 9. Germline assignment: CDR1 SGDLS and CDR2 YYNGEE. This CDR3 spans 17 amino acids.

The chain employs TRBV5-1 and TRBJ2-1; D is unclear. CDR1 and CDR2 from the germline V gene are SGHRS and YFSETQ. V gave up 0 bases and J gave up 0 bases, with 7 bases separating them. This CDR3 is built from 15 residues. The CDR3 spells CASSLGRFSYNEQFF. The DNA of the CDR3 is TGCGCCAGCAGCTTGGGAAGGTTCTCCTACAATGAGCAGTTCTTC.

The V and J genes are TRBV5-4 and TRBJ2-7; 9 nucleotides line up with TRBD2. Unmatched junction bases numbered 6, after V lost 4 bases and J lost 4 bases. The CDR3 spans 14 residues. CDR1 SGHNT and CDR2 YYREEE come from the germline V gene (reference sequence). CDR3 coding DNA: TGTGCCAGCAGCGCAGCGGGAGGACGGTACGAGCAGTACTTC. This encodes CASSAAGGRYEQYF.

Here the CDR3 reads CASSWDSMNTEAFF. DNA of the CDR3: TGTGCCAGCAGCTGGGACAGCATGAACACTGAAGCTTTCTTT. The chain recombines TRBV5-4 with TRBJ1-1; 7 nucleotides line up with TRBD1. The CDR3 has 14 amino acids. The V segment lost 3 bases and the J segment 0 bases; nucleotides outside the gene matches: 2. The germline gives CDR1 SGHNT, CDR2 YYREEE (reference sequence).